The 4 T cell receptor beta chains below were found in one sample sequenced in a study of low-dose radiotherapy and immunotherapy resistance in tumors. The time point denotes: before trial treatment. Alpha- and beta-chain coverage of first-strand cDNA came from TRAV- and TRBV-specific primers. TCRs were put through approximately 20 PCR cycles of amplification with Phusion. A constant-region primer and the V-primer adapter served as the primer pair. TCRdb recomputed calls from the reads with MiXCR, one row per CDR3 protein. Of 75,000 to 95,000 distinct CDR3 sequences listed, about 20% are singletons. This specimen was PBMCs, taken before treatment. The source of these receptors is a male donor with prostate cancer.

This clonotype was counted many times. The CDR3 is CASSPHSGANEQFF. In nucleotides, the CDR3 is TGTGCCAGCAGCCCACACTCAGGCGCCAATGAGCAGTTCTTC. The gene calls are TRBV7-3 and TRBJ2-1; D gene ambiguous. CDR1 is SGHTA, CDR2 FQGTGA, per germline. V lost 5 bases, J lost 6 bases, and 14 bases lay in between. CDR3 size: 14 residues.

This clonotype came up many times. This CDR3 is CASSLRGGGAADTQYF. As DNA, the CDR3 is TGTGCCAGCAGCTTACGGGGCGGGGGGGCAGCAGATACGCAGTATTTT. This sequence joins TRBV7-8 and TRBJ2-3; 9 nucleotides agree with TRBD2. Germline V gene sequence: CDR1 SGHVS, CDR2 FQNEAQ. V shed 2 bases and J 4 bases; nucleotides not matched to a gene: 7. The CDR3 contains 16 residues.

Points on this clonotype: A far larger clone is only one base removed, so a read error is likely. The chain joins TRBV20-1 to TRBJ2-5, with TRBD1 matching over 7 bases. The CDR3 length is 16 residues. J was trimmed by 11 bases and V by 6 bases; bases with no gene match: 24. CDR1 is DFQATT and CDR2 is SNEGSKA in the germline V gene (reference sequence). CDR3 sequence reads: CSAPRQGLTSYNEQYF. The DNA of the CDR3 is TGCAGTGCCCCCCGACAGGGTTTAACCTCCTACAATGAGCAGTACTTC.

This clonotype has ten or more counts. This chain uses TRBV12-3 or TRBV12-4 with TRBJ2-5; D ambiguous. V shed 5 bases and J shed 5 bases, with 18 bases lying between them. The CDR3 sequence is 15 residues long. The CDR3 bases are TGTGCCAGCAGTCCCAACCGGGTAATAACGGAGACCCAGTACTTC. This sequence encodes CASSPNRVITETQYF.